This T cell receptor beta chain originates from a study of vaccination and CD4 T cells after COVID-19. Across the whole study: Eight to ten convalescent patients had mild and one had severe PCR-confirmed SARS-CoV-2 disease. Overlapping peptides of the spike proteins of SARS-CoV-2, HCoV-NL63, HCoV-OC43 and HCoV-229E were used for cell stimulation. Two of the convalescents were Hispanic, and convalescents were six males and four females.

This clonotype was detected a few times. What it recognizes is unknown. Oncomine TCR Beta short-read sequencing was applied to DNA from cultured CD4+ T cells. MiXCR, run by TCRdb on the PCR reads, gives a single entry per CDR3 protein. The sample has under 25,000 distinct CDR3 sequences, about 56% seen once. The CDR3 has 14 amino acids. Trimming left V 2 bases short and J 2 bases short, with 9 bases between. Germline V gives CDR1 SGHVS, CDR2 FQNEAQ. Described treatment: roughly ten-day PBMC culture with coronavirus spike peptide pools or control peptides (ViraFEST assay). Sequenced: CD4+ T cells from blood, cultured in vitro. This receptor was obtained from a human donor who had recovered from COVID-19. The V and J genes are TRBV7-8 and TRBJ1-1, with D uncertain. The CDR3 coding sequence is TGTGCCAGCAGCTTAACGGTGGTAAACACTGAAGCTTTCTTT. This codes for CASSLTVVNTEAFF.